Below are 20 T cell receptor beta chains sequenced from a single sample in a study of CXCR3-negative and CXCR3-positive naive CD8 T cells. Whole-study findings and limits: CXCR3-positive naive cells carried more hydrophobic TRB CDR3s than CXCR3-negative ones.

UMI-tagged TRB cDNA libraries were built via 5' RACE. After re-calling the 5' RACE reads, TCRdb lists one entry per CDR3 protein, DNA absent. Its listing shows fewer than 90,000 distinct CDR3 sequences. These receptors have no known antigen. The material sequenced was naive CXCR3+ CD8+ T cells from blood. Noted subset: CD45RO-CCR7+CD27+CD95- naive CD8+ T cells expressing CXCR3 (TNR3+). The source of these receptors is a human donor in good health. Some clones in this sample may be carry-over from other donors' samples.

This chain connects TRBV4-1 to TRBJ2-7. Germline V lookup: CDR1 MGHRA, CDR2 YSYEKL. The CDR3 spans 14 residues. The CDR3 region is CASSHTTGPYEQYF.

The chain has TRBV27 and TRBJ2-7; TCRdb's D gene call, TRBD1, goes unchecked for lack of DNA. The V gene's germline CDR1 is MNHEY and CDR2 SMNVEV (reference sequence). This CDR3 has 14 residues. This CDR3 reads CASSPQGEVYEQYF.

J is TRBJ2-5 and V is TRBV27; without DNA, the TCRdb call of TRBD1 cannot be checked. The CDR3 has 14 residues. Per the germline V gene, CDR1 is MNHEY and CDR2 is SMNVEV (reference sequence). Here the CDR3 reads CASRMTGGKETQYF.

The chain is built from TRBV5-1 and TRBJ2-7. Germline CDR1 SGHRS, CDR2 YFSETQ. CDR3 size: 13 residues. CDR3 sequence reads: CASRAVASGEQYF. The full variable domain, its missing parts supplied by reference TRBV5-1 and TRBJ2-7, is KAGVTQTPRYLIKTRGQQVTLSCSPISGHRSVSWYQQTPGQGLQFLFEYFSETQRNKGNFPGRFSGRQFSNSRSEMNVSTLELGDSALYLCASRAVASGEQYFGPGTRLTVT.

This rearrangement joins TRBV28 to TRBJ2-1; TCRdb indicates TRBD2, and absent DNA this call remains unverified. There are 17 residues in the CDR3. The germline CDR1 and CDR2 sequences are MDHEN and SYDVKM. The CDR3 region is CASSFILAGEEDNEQFF.

The chain joins TRBV29-1 to TRBJ1-1. The germline V gene has CDR1 SQVTM and CDR2 ANQGSEA. This CDR3 has 11 amino acids. The CDR3 spells CSVGANTEAFF.

The chain is built from TRBV7-9 and TRBJ2-2; TCRdb's assignment of TRBD2 cannot be checked, as there is no DNA. The CDR3 runs 16 residues. From germline, CDR1 is SEHNR and CDR2 FQNEAQ (reference sequence). This CDR3 reads CASRESVGANTGELFF.

The chain links TRBV28 to TRBJ2-5; lacking DNA, the TRBD2 call made by TCRdb goes unchecked. The CDR3 is 17 residues long. Germline CDR1 MDHEN, CDR2 SYDVKM. The CDR3 is CASGGTSGAWRQETQYF.

The chain carries TRBV28 and TRBJ2-3; without DNA, the TCRdb call of TRBD1 cannot be checked. This CDR3 region has 15 residues. From germline, CDR1 is MDHEN and CDR2 SYDVKM. CDR3 sequence: CASSLDRDLTDTQYF.

CDR3 amino acids: CSAPWEGIGGTDTQYF. The rearrangement links TRBV20-1 to TRBJ2-3; the D call from TCRdb, TRBD2, cannot be confirmed without DNA. The CDR3 extends over 16 amino acids. Germline loops: CDR1 DFQATT, CDR2 SNEGSKA (reference sequence).

This sequence joins TRBV6-5 and TRBJ2-1; TCRdb picks TRBD1, but there is no DNA to check that call. CDR1 MNHEY and CDR2 SVGAGI come from the germline V gene. This CDR3 region has 12 residues. The CDR3 reads CASSPGGPVQFF.

The CDR3 reads CSAEGLAPSTDTQYF. The chain combines TRBV29-1 with TRBJ2-3; TCRdb's D gene call, TRBD2, goes unchecked for lack of DNA. This CDR3 region has 15 residues. CDR1 and CDR2 from the germline V gene are SQVTM and ANQGSEA.

The genes are TRBV28 and TRBJ2-7. CDR1 and CDR2 (germline): MDHEN, SYDVKM. CDR3 length: 14 amino acids. This CDR3 reads CASSPRIRSYEQYF.

V is TRBV25-1 and J is TRBJ2-3. The germline CDR1 and CDR2 sequences are MGHDK and SYGVNS. The CDR3 spans 11 residues. This CDR3 is CVSSETDTQYF.

The chain has TRBV3-1 and TRBJ2-1; the D call from TCRdb, TRBD1, cannot be confirmed without DNA. CDR1 is LGHDT, CDR2 YNNKEL, per germline (reference sequence). The CDR3 consists of 14 residues. CDR3 sequence reads: CASSRGGLDNEQFF.

V usage is TRBV3-1 and J usage is TRBJ2-1; TCRdb returns TRBD1, unconfirmable since there is no DNA. The CDR3 length is 19 residues. In germline, CDR1 is LGHDT, CDR2 YNNKEL (reference sequence). This chain's CDR3 is CASSQDHIMAGPSYNEQFF.

The chain has TRBV12-3 or TRBV12-4 and TRBJ2-7; without DNA, the TCRdb call of TRBD1 cannot be checked. CDR3 length: 14 amino acids. CDR3 residues: CASSPPGGGWEQYF.

The chain employs TRBV7-7 and TRBJ2-7; the TRBD2 assignment by TCRdb is unverifiable without DNA. Germline CDR1 SSHAT, CDR2 FNYEAQ (reference sequence). The CDR3 is made up of 16 amino acids. The CDR3 here is CASSLGPMGSLGEQYF.

The chain recombines TRBV20-1 with TRBJ2-7; the D call from TCRdb, TRBD1, cannot be confirmed without DNA. Germline lookup yields CDR1 DFQATT and CDR2 SNEGSKA (reference sequence). The CDR3 contains 13 residues. The CDR3 sequence is CSAKVGGGYEQYF.

The chain has TRBV27 and TRBJ1-6; the D gene TCRdb calls, TRBD1, cannot be checked with no DNA. Per the germline V gene, CDR1 is MNHEY and CDR2 is SMNVEV (reference sequence). CDR3 length equals 13 residues. The CDR3 protein is CASSLGTGNRLHF.